This T cell receptor beta chain was retrieved from a study of a mutant IDH1 vaccine in newly diagnosed glioma. In the study overall: Eight vaccinations were given in weeks 1, 3, 5, 7, 11, 15, 19 and 23. Onset of vaccination occurred 4-6 weeks following radiotherapy alone, or with temozolomide cycles. Regarding the study as a whole: Among patients, roughly 93% showed immune responses induced by the vaccine.

The data were produced by immunoSEQ multiplex PCR, yet TCRdb's version contains in-frame clones alone and is incomplete. Of tens of thousands of clones in the sample, approximately 85% were seen once. On this clone: Its specificity is not known.

The time point denotes: week 23, last vaccination. Doses comprised 300 ug of mutant IDH1 20-mer peptide each, plus topical imiquimod. New IDH1-mutant, ATRX-lost WHO grade 3 or 4 astrocytomas occurred in donors. V trimming: 5 bases; J trimming: 2 bases; junction bases outside the gene matches: 3. The CDR3 extends over 15 amino acids. The V gene's germline CDR1 is SGHAT and CDR2 FQNNGV. The source is a woman in her fifties or sixties with glioma. Here the sequenced sample was PBMCs, taken from a glioma patient whose treatment included an IDH1 peptide vaccine. The rearrangement uses TRBV11-2 and TRBJ2-1, with 10 bases aligning to TRBD2. The CDR3 here is CASSEAGGPYNEQFF. The CDR3 bases are TGTGCCAGCAGCGAAGCGGGAGGGCCCTACAATGAGCAGTTCTTC.